Following are 7 T cell receptor beta chains from one sample sequenced in a study of T cell responses to AZD1222 COVID-19 vaccine. Sequenced by immunoSEQ multiplex PCR; TCRdb stores in-frame clones only, minus some. There are 140,000 to 150,000 clones in the sample; approximately 94% occur only once, and over 7.5% lies in the top ten. Sample: peripheral blood, taken on day 0 of AZD1222 vaccination. These receptors were collected from an adult in good health.

This sequence joins TRBV11-3 and TRBJ2-4; no reliable D call. V was cut by 1 base and J by 2 bases, with 3 bases left in between. The length of the CDR3 is 13 residues. CDR1 and CDR2 (germline): SGHNT, YENEEA. CDR3 in DNA: TGTGCCAGCAGCTTAGTCCCCAAAAACATTCAGTACTTC. This gives the protein CASSLVPKNIQYF.

CDR3 in DNA: TGTGCCATCAGTGAGTCGAACCTTGAACCGCATTTT. Translating gives CAISESNLEPHF. The V gene is TRBV10-3, the J gene TRBJ1-5; D not certain. The CDR3 length is 12 residues. The V end lost 0 bases, the J end lost 15 bases, and 12 bases lay between the germline ends. Germline V gene sequence: CDR1 ENHRY, CDR2 SYGVKD.

The chain carries TRBV21-1 and TRBJ1-4. TRBV21-1 constitutes a pseudogene. This CDR3 has 17 amino acids. CDR3 sequence reads: CASSIPGLPATNEKLFF. The CDR3 bases are TGTGCCAGCAGCATACCCGGGCTCCCGGCAACTAATGAAAAACTGTTTTTT.

The chain links TRBV9 to TRBJ2-1; D unresolved. The V and J ends lost 0 bases and 7 bases respectively, with 14 bases between them. The germline CDR1 and CDR2 sequences are SGDLS and YYNGEE. This CDR3 has 15 amino acids. The CDR3 coding sequence is TGTGCCAGCAGCGTAGCCCCGGACGGAATAAATGAGCAGTTCTTC. It specifies CASSVAPDGINEQFF.

This clone was seen once. The chain has TRBV19 and TRBJ2-4; 8 bases map to TRBD1. This CDR3 region has 18 residues. V trimming: 3 bases; J trimming: 0 bases; junction bases outside the gene matches: 10. Germline CDR1 and CDR2: LNHDA and SQIVND (reference sequence). The DNA of the CDR3 is TGTGCCAGTAGTATGGGGCTTAACAGGGGGAGAGCCAAAAACATTCAGTACTTC. Its translation: CASSMGLNRGRAKNIQYF.

This chain connects TRBV2 to TRBJ1-2; possibly TRBD1 for D (5 bases). The germline gives CDR1 SNHLY, CDR2 FYNNEI. The CDR3 is made up of 13 amino acids. Trimming took off 7 bases at V and 8 bases at J, with 17 bases between the two ends. The CDR3 sequence is CASMSPGDEGYTF. The CDR3 nucleotides read TGTGCCAGCATGAGCCCCGGGGACGAGGGCTACACCTTC.

This clone was counted between two and nine times. The chain employs TRBV6-6 and TRBJ1-1; 8 bases fit TRBD1. The CDR3 has 14 residues. The germline V gene encodes CDR1 MNHNY and CDR2 SVGAGI (reference sequence). V lost 6 bases, J lost 5 bases, and 8 bases stayed unmatched. The CDR3 region is CASSSGQGNTEAFF. In nucleotides, the CDR3 is TGTGCCAGCAGCTCAGGACAGGGTAATACTGAAGCTTTCTTT.